Reported below is one T cell receptor (beta chain). These data come from a study of blood T cell repertoires in COVID-19. At the level of the study: Italy, Spain and the United States were the sources of the convalescent and acute COVID-19 samples. T cells, B-cell-depleted T cells, or PBMCs supplied cDNA or gDNA.

V lost 3 bases, J lost 8 bases, and 2 bases stayed unmatched. This CDR3 has 11 residues. Germline CDR1 reads DFQATT; CDR2 reads SNEGSKA (reference sequence). Original methodology: The authors estimated nucleated cell counts from reference gene primer amplification. Method: immunoSEQ multiplex PCR; TCRdb's copy keeps in-frame clones and lacks some. The V and J calls and clone size are taken from that table; D and trimming were inferred from the DNA. The profile shows over 200,000 clones, about 86% of them singletons. Those who participated ranged in age from roughly 18 to 95 years and resided in about two dozen US areas.

Sequenced material: PBMCs or T cells enriched from blood (not recorded which). The V call is TRBV20-1, the J call TRBJ1-2; 8 bases fit TRBD1. This clonotype was obtained from a woman aged 30 to 39 who had been exposed to COVID-19. DNA of the CDR3: TGCAGTGCTAGGGACAGGGTCGGCTACACCTTC. Protein sequence: CSARDRVGYTF.